This record covers a single TCR beta chain. The data derive from a study of blood T cell repertoires in COVID-19. Study-wide background: Samples of COVID-19 (acute and convalescent) were obtained from the United States, Italy and Spain. PBMCs, B-cell-depleted T cells, or T cells were the source of the cDNA or gDNA that made up the material.

In the original processing: Estimates of nucleated cell counts were drawn from the amplification of reference gene primers. Some clones are missing from TCRdb's copy, which holds only in-frame ones; the method was immunoSEQ multiplex PCR. The V and J calls and clone size come from that table; D and trimming were worked out from the DNA. The sample yields 100,000 to 150,000 clones, roughly 84% seen once. The V gene end was trimmed by 0 bases and the J gene end by 2 bases; junction bases not matched to a gene: 10. Germline V gene data show CDR1 as SGHRS and CDR2 as YFSETQ. This CDR3 comprises 18 residues.

The source material was peripheral blood. The receptor comes from a woman aged 30 to 39 who had recovered from COVID-19. The gene calls are TRBV5-1 and TRBJ2-2; 7 bases align to TRBD1. The CDR3 DNA follows: TGCGCCAGCAGCTTGGTCACGAGGGGACAGATCAACACCGGGGAGCTGTTTTTT. Its protein is CASSLVTRGQINTGELFF.